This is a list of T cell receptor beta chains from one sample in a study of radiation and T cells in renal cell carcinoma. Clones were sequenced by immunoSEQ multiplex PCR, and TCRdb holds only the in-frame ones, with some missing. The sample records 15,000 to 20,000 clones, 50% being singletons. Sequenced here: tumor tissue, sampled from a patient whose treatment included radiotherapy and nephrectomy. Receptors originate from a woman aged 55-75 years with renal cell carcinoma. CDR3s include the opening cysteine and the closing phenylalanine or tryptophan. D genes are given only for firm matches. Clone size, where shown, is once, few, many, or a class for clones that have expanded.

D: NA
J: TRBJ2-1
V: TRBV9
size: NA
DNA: TGTGCCAGCAGCACCAGGACAAATTGGGATGAGCAGTTCTTC
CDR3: CASSTRTNWDEQFF

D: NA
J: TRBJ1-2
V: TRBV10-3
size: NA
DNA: TGTGCCAGCAGTTCCCAGGGCGGCTACACCTTC
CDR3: CASSSQGGYTF

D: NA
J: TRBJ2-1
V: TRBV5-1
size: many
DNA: TGCGCCAGCAGCTTGGCCGGCGGCCATGAGCAGTTCTTC
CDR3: CASSLAGGHEQFF

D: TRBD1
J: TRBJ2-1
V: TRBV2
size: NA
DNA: TGTGCCAGCAGCTTAGCTCGGGACAGGGTTGCCAATGAGCAGTTCTTC
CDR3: CASSLARDRVANEQFF

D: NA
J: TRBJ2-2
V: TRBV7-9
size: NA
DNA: TGTGCCAGCAGCTCGTCCCTCTCGGGCACCGGGGAGCTGTTTTTT
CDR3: CASSSSLSGTGELFF

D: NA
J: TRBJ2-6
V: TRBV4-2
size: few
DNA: TGTGCCAGCAGCCAAGATTGGGCAGGGGCGGTCTCTGGGGCCAACGTCCTGACTTTC
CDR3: CASSQDWAGAVSGANVLTF

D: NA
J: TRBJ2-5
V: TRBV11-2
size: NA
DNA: TGTGCCAGCAGCTGGGGAGAGACCCAGTACTTC
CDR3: CASSWGETQYF

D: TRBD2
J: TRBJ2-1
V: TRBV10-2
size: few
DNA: TGCGCCAGCAGAACGGCCGGGACTAGCGGGGGGGGCGTCAGTAATGAGCAGTTCTTC
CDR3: CASRTAGTSGGGVSNEQFF

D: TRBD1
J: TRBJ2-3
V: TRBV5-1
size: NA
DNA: TGCGCCAGCAGCTCGGGACAGGGGGACTTCCTTAGCACAGATACGCAGTATTTT
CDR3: CASSSGQGDFLSTDTQYF

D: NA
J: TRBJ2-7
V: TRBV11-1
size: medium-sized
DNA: TGTGCCAGCAGCTTTGAAGGGGGGCCCTACGAGCAGTACTTC
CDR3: CASSFEGGPYEQYF

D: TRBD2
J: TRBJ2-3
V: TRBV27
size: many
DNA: TGTGCCAGCAGTATCCCTAGCGGTCCGCAGTATTTT
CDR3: CASSIPSGPQYF

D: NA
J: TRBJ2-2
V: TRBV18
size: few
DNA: TGTGCCAGCTCACCACAGGGGTCCCCGAACACCGGGGAGCTGTTTTTT
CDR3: CASSPQGSPNTGELFF

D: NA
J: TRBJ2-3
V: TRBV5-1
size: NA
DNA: TGCGCCAGCAGCTTATCAGGGATCACAGATACGCAGTATTTT
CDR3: CASSLSGITDTQYF

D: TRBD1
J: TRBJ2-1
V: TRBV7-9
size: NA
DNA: TGTGCCAGCAGTTTGGACAGGATGGGTTTACAGGTTGAGCAGTTCTTC
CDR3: CASSLDRMGLQVEQFF

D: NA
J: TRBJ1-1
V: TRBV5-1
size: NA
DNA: TGCGCCAGCAGCTTGGAGCCCATGAACACTGAAGCTTTCTTT
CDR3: CASSLEPMNTEAFF

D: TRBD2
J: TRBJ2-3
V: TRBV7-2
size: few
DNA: TGTGCCAGCAGGAACCCGGGACTAGCGGGAACAGATACGCAGTATTTT
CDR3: CASRNPGLAGTDTQYF

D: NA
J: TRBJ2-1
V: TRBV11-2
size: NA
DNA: TGTGCCAGCAGCTTAGTTTCCAATGAGCAGTTCTTC
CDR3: CASSLVSNEQFF

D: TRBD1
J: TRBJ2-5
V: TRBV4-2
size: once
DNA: TGTGCCAGCAGCCAAGATTTCAGGGGGCGCGGGGAGACCCAGTACTTC
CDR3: CASSQDFRGRGETQYF

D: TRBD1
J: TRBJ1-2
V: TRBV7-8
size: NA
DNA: TGTGCCAGCAGCATTCAATGGACAGGAGGCTACACCTTC
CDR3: CASSIQWTGGYTF

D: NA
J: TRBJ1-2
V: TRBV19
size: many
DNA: TGTGCCAGTAGTATTAAGGGTACCCTTGGCTACACCTTC
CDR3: CASSIKGTLGYTF